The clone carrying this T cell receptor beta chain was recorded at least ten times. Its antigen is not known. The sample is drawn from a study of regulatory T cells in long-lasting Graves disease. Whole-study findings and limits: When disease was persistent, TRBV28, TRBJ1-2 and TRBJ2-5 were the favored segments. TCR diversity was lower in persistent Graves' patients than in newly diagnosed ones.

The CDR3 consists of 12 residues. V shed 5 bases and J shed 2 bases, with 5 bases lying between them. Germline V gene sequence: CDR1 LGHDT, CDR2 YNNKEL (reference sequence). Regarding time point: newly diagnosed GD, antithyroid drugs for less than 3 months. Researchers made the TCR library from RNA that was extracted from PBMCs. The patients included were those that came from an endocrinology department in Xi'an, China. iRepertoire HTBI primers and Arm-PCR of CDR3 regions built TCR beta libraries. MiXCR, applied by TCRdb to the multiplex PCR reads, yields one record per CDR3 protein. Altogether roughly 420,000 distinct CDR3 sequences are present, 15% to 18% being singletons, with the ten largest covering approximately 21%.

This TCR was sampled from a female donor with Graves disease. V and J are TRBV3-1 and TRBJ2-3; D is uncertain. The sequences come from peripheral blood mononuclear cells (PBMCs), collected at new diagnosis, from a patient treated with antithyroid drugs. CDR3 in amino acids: CASSLDTDTQYF. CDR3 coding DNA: TGTGCCAGCAGCTTAGACACAGATACGCAGTATTTT.